A single sample is the source of the 27 T cell receptor beta chains below, sequenced in a study of siplizumab effects on memory and regulatory T cells. Here immunoSEQ multiplex PCR was the method, and the copy in TCRdb shows in-frame clones only, minus some. This repertoire shows approximately 110,000 clones, just over 90% found once; its top ten account for about 0.32%. Sequenced: CD4+ T cells sorted from blood. The receptors here all came from a human donor in good health.

J is TRBJ1-3 and V is TRBV4-2, with 11 bases aligning to TRBD1. CDR3 length: 15 residues. Germline assignment: CDR1 LGHNA and CDR2 YNFKEQ. V trimming: 4 bases; J trimming: 2 bases; junction bases outside the gene matches: 1. The CDR3 reads CASSRGQGAGNTIYF. The CDR3 DNA follows: TGTGCCAGCAGCCGGGGACAGGGGGCTGGAAACACCATATATTTT.

V is TRBV7-9 and J is TRBJ1-1; D possibly corresponds to TRBD1 (5 bases). V lost 4 bases to trimming and J lost 2 bases, with 11 bases between them. The CDR3 sequence is 14 residues long. The V gene's germline CDR1 is SEHNR and CDR2 FQNEAQ (reference sequence). CDR3 residues: CASSSRQSNTEAFF. The CDR3 nucleotides are TGTGCCAGCAGCTCGAGACAGAGTAACACTGAAGCTTTCTTT.

This clone was seen once. The chain couples TRBV11-2 to TRBJ2-7; TRBD2 matches 7 bases. This CDR3 contains 17 residues. Per germline, CDR1 SGHAT and CDR2 FQNNGV. The V gene end was trimmed by 5 bases and the J gene end by 1 base; junction bases not matched to a gene: 14. The CDR3 loop reads CASSADQLAKSSYEQYF. DNA for the CDR3: TGTGCCAGCAGCGCCGACCAACTAGCGAAATCTTCCTACGAGCAGTACTTC.

The V and J genes are TRBV7-2 and TRBJ2-7, with D unclear. The CDR3 sequence is 14 residues long. V was pared by 5 bases and J by 0 bases, with 11 bases between. Germline CDR1 reads SGHTA; CDR2 reads FQGNSA. The CDR3 nucleotides are TGTGCCAGCAGCATAAACCCCCTCTCCTACGAGCAGTACTTC. This codes for CASSINPLSYEQYF.

This clone was seen only once. The rearrangement joins TRBV9 to TRBJ2-3, with 11 bases matching TRBD2. J gave up 6 bases and V 4 bases, and 7 bases lay outside the gene matches. This CDR3 contains 15 residues. In germline, CDR1 is SGDLS, CDR2 YYNGEE. CDR3 region: CASSSLAGGSDTQYF. The CDR3 DNA sequence: TGTGCCAGCAGCTCCCTAGCGGGGGGCAGCGATACGCAGTATTTT.

The V call is TRBV7-8, the J call TRBJ2-7, with TRBD2 identical over 10 bases. The ends lost 7 bases at V and 7 bases at J; junction bases unmatched: 13. The length of the CDR3 is 15 residues. Germline V gene lookup returns CDR1 SGHVS and CDR2 FQNEAQ. CDR3 protein: CASTIGSGRATEQYF. CDR3 coding DNA: TGTGCCAGCACTATTGGGAGCGGGAGGGCCACTGAGCAGTACTTC.

The chain has TRBV5-1 and TRBJ2-5; D is uncertain. Germline V CDR1 and CDR2: SGHRS, YFSETQ. V shed 5 bases and J shed 5 bases, with 4 bases lying between them. This CDR3 region has 10 residues. The CDR3 is CASRGETQYF. In DNA, the CDR3 is TGCGCCAGCAGGGGGGAGACCCAGTACTTC.

The chain combines TRBV30 with TRBJ2-1, with D possibly matching TRBD2 (6 bases). The germline gives CDR1 GTSNPN, CDR2 SVGIG (reference sequence). V was cut by 0 bases and J by 8 bases, with 17 bases left in between. The CDR3 is made up of 15 amino acids. The CDR3 sequence is CAWSVTGTAGHEQFF. The CDR3 DNA reads TGTGCCTGGAGTGTCACCGGGACTGCGGGCCATGAGCAGTTCTTC. The whole variable domain, remainder taken from reference TRBV30 and TRBJ2-1, is SQTIHQWPATLVQPVGSPLSLECTVEGTSNPNLYWYRQAAGRGLQLLFYSVGIGQISSEVPQNLSASRPQDRQFILSSKKLLLSDSGFYLCAWSVTGTAGHEQFFGPGTRLTVL.

The rearrangement links TRBV6-5 to TRBJ1-1; D may be TRBD1 (5 bases). This CDR3 is built from 14 residues. The V end was cut by 0 bases, the J end by 9 bases, with 14 bases between. Germline V gene lookup returns CDR1 MNHEY and CDR2 SVGAGI. The CDR3 region has the DNA TGTGCCAGCAGTTACTCGGCGAGGGGAAGCAAAGCTTTCTTT. Translating it yields CASSYSARGSKAFF.

This clone was observed once. The J gene is TRBJ2-5, the V gene TRBV30, with 8 bases identical to TRBD1. This CDR3 has 15 residues. Germline values: CDR1 GTSNPN, CDR2 SVGIG (reference sequence). After removal of 2 bases from V and 6 bases from J, the junction contained 11 bases not matched to a gene. The CDR3 spells CAWSRRTGRHQTQYF. CDR3 bases: TGTGCCTGGAGTAGAAGGACAGGGCGCCACCAGACCCAGTACTTC.

The genes are TRBV18 and TRBJ2-4; possibly TRBD2 for D (6 bases). The CDR3 consists of 14 residues. V gave up 3 bases and J gave up 3 bases, with 9 bases separating them. The germline V gene encodes CDR1 KGHSH and CDR2 LQKENI. In nucleotides, the CDR3 is TGTGCCAGCTCACCCGGGGGTGTCAAAAACATTCAGTACTTC. Its translation: CASSPGGVKNIQYF.

The CDR3 protein is CASSLTGGFEKLFF. For the CDR3, the DNA is TGCGCCAGCAGCTTAACGGGGGGATTCGAAAAACTGTTTTTT. The chain employs TRBV5-1 and TRBJ1-4, with D possibly matching TRBD1 (5 bases). V lost 2 bases and J 8 bases, leaving 13 bases between the germline ends. CDR3 length: 14 residues. In germline, CDR1 is SGHRS, CDR2 YFSETQ.

The chain carries TRBV9 and TRBJ2-6; D might be TRBD2 (6 bases). Trimming removed 6 bases at V and 0 bases at J, with 10 bases between. This CDR3 has 15 amino acids. CDR1 and CDR2 (germline): SGDLS, YYNGEE. The CDR3 DNA reads as TGTGCCAGCATGGATAGCGGCTCTGGGGCCAACGTCCTGACTTTC. Translated, it gives CASMDSGSGANVLTF.

In its sample, this clone was seen once. This chain connects TRBV19 to TRBJ1-2; D perhaps matches TRBD1 (6 bases). CDR3 length: 14 amino acids. CDR1 and CDR2 from the germline V gene are LNHDA and SQIVND (reference sequence). With 1 base removed from V and 7 bases from J, the gap between germline ends came to 13 bases. The CDR3 is CASSIGPGGIGYTF. The CDR3 nucleotides read TGTGCCAGTAGTATAGGCCCGGGGGGCATTGGCTACACCTTC.

J is TRBJ2-4 and V is TRBV6-1; D may be TRBD1 or TRBD2 (6 bases each). V dropped 2 bases and J dropped 2 bases, with 16 bases sitting between them. From germline, CDR1 is MNHNS and CDR2 SASEGT. The CDR3 has 17 residues. The CDR3 nucleotides read TGTGCCAGCAGTGAAAGGGGGGCGGGACACCCCAAAAACATTCAGTACTTC. It specifies CASSERGAGHPKNIQYF.

This chain joins TRBV6-6 and TRBJ1-1; TRBD1 is a possible D gene (6 bases). The CDR3 extends over 14 amino acids. V lost 6 bases and J 3 bases, leaving 14 bases between the germline ends. Germline assignment: CDR1 MNHNY and CDR2 SVGAGI (reference sequence). The CDR3 loop is CASRGARVYTEAFF. CDR3 nucleotide sequence: TGTGCCAGCAGGGGGGCCAGGGTGTACACTGAAGCTTTCTTT.

The rearrangement uses TRBV30 and TRBJ2-1; 7 nucleotides line up with TRBD1. Germline loops: CDR1 GTSNPN, CDR2 SVGIG (reference sequence). After removal of 3 bases from V and 5 bases from J, the junction contained 4 bases not matched to a gene. The CDR3 covers 13 residues. The CDR3 region is CAWRSDRDNEQFF. The CDR3 coding sequence is TGTGCCTGGAGGTCTGACAGGGACAATGAGCAGTTCTTC.

The chain uses TRBV30 and TRBJ1-4; D is possibly TRBD1 (5 bases). This CDR3 region has 13 residues. Germline CDR1 reads GTSNPN; CDR2 reads SVGIG (reference sequence). The V gene lost 4 bases and the J gene lost 6 bases, with 12 bases spanning the gap. CDR3 sequence: CAWMGGVDEKLFF. The CDR3, as DNA: TGTGCCTGGATGGGGGGGGTAGATGAAAAACTGTTTTTT. Filled out from reference TRBV30 and TRBJ1-4, the complete variable domain reads SQTIHQWPATLVQPVGSPLSLECTVEGTSNPNLYWYRQAAGRGLQLLFYSVGIGQISSEVPQNLSASRPQDRQFILSSKKLLLSDSGFYLCAWMGGVDEKLFFGSGTQLSVL.

The chain carries TRBV11-3 and TRBJ2-6; D unclear. Germline assignment: CDR1 SGHNT and CDR2 YENEEA. V shed 3 bases and J shed 2 bases, with 8 bases lying between them. The CDR3 sequence is 15 residues long. CDR3 amino acids: CASSFHGPGANVLTF. CDR3 sequence (DNA): TGTGCCAGCAGCTTCCACGGACCTGGGGCCAACGTCCTGACTTTC.

The chain carries TRBV10-3 and TRBJ1-2; D uncertain. Germline CDR1 is ENHRY and CDR2 is SYGVKD. The V gene lost 3 bases and the J gene lost 0 bases, with 8 bases spanning the gap. This CDR3 is built from 14 residues. CDR3 region: CAISELGSNYGYTF. The DNA for the CDR3 is TGTGCCATCAGTGAACTGGGATCTAACTATGGCTACACCTTC.

The chain uses TRBV30 and TRBJ1-1; D might be TRBD1 (5 bases). This CDR3 contains 14 residues. V lost 3 bases, J lost 11 bases, and 22 bases lay in between. Germline-derived CDR1 and CDR2 are GTSNPN and SVGIG (reference sequence). For the CDR3, the DNA is TGTGCCTGGAGCATTGCCGGCAGGGACCAGGGTGCTTTCTTT. This codes for CAWSIAGRDQGAFF.

Points on this clone: This specimen includes other DNA sequences encoding the same CDR3. The CDR3 region is CASSLGGVQETQYF. CDR3 nucleotide sequence: TGCGCCAGCAGCTTGGGCGGTGTCCAAGAGACCCAGTACTTC. The rearrangement links TRBV5-1 to TRBJ2-5; D unresolved. V was pared by 0 bases and J by 1 base, with 7 bases between. This CDR3 contains 14 residues. CDR1 is SGHRS, CDR2 YFSETQ, per germline.

The rearrangement links TRBV9 to TRBJ2-7, with a possible D match to TRBD1 (6 bases). The V end was cut by 4 bases, the J end by 3 bases, with 11 bases between. This CDR3 is 13 amino acids long. Germline V gene lookup returns CDR1 SGDLS and CDR2 YYNGEE. CDR3 in amino acids: CASSKGQVYEQYF. The CDR3 coding sequence is TGTGCCAGCAGCAAGGGACAAGTCTACGAGCAGTACTTC.

The V and J genes are TRBV6-5 and TRBJ2-3; possibly TRBD1 for D (6 bases). The CDR3 length is 13 residues. Per the germline V gene, CDR1 is MNHEY and CDR2 is SVGAGI. V lost 5 bases, J lost 5 bases, and 11 bases lay in between. The CDR3 loop is CASSQGPRDTQYF. The CDR3 DNA reads as TGTGCCAGCAGTCAGGGGCCCAGAGATACGCAGTATTTT.

V is TRBV7-9 and J is TRBJ1-3; 7 bases agree with TRBD1. Germline V gene sequence: CDR1 SEHNR, CDR2 FQNEAQ (reference sequence). The V gene end was trimmed by 5 bases and the J gene end by 6 bases; junction bases not matched to a gene: 7. The CDR3 runs to 14 residues. CDR3 nucleotides: TGTGCCAGCAGCCTCCGGGACAGAGAAAACACCATATATTTT. Encoded protein: CASSLRDRENTIYF.

The J gene is TRBJ1-2, the V gene TRBV13, with D maybe TRBD1 (5 bases). Germline CDR1 PRHDT, CDR2 FYEKMQ (reference sequence). V lost 0 bases to trimming and J lost 3 bases, with 14 bases between them. This CDR3 is 16 amino acids long. Written as DNA, the CDR3 is TGTGCCAGCAGCTTAGGCCTTGGCAGGGTTTACTATGGCTACACCTTC. Encoded protein: CASSLGLGRVYYGYTF.

The chain couples TRBV7-2 to TRBJ2-7, with 12 bases fitting TRBD2. After removal of 2 bases from V and 7 bases from J, the junction contained 6 bases not matched to a gene. Germline CDR1 and CDR2: SGHTA and FQGNSA. CDR3 length: 15 residues. CDR3 amino acids: CASSLRTGLAGEQYF. The CDR3 DNA sequence: TGTGCCAGCAGCTTACGGACCGGACTAGCGGGGGAGCAGTACTTC.